Listed below are T cell receptor beta chains from one sample, sequenced in a study of monozygotic twins with inflammatory bowel disease. Reprocessing the 5' RACE reads, TCRdb reports a single entry for every CDR3 protein and omits DNA. The table lists over 150,000 distinct CDR3 sequences, with more than 2.5% in the top ten. The sample was blood. The source is a human donor with ulcerative colitis or Crohn's disease, or a healthy co-twin of an affected twin (not recorded which). CDR3s include the opening cysteine and the closing phenylalanine or tryptophan. Fields, in order: V gene, CDR3 length, J gene, CDR3 protein.

>TRBV15|15|TRBJ2-5
CATSRGLGGTETQYF
>TRBV28|13|TRBJ2-7
CASSPDSRGVQYF
>TRBV7-9|17|TRBJ2-1
CASSLGRLAEAYNEQFF
>TRBV6-5|18|TRBJ2-6
CASSPTANHISGANVLTF
>TRBV6-5|14|TRBJ2-7
CASSYEGTSYEQYF
>TRBV7-2|14|TRBJ2-7
CASSRLAQTYEQYF
>TRBV5-8|13|TRBJ2-7
CASSPGRTYEQYF
>TRBV11-2|14|TRBJ2-1
CASSFGGLNYEQFF
>TRBV6-1|17|TRBJ2-3
CASSPALGQEGTDTQYF
>TRBV30|15|TRBJ2-2
CAWSVSGKNTGELFF
>TRBV9|13|TRBJ2-1
CASRGTGTDEQFF
>TRBV30|13|TRBJ1-5
CAWSASSNQPQHF
>TRBV5-1|18|TRBJ1-2
CASSSRSLLDRVNYGYTF
>TRBV6-5|15|TRBJ2-1
CASSYRHHSYNEQFF
>TRBV11-2|13|TRBJ2-3
CASSAAGADTQYF
>TRBV11-2|15|TRBJ2-2
CASSRGQTNTGELFF
>TRBV19|16|TRBJ2-1
CASSKEIVVTYNEQFF
>TRBV9|14|TRBJ2-5
CASSAEGTEETQYF
>TRBV7-9|16|TRBJ2-5
CASSLGRAREGETQYF
>TRBV29-1|13|TRBJ1-2
CSANRETNYGYTF
>TRBV11-2|16|TRBJ2-3
CASSLPRGFGTDTQYF
>TRBV20-1|15|TRBJ2-7
CSGTGEASYSYEQYF
>TRBV11-1|15|TRBJ2-1
CASSFSPGFYNEQFF
>TRBV10-2|13|TRBJ1-5
CASTENARQPQHF
>TRBV11-1|18|TRBJ2-1
CASSLGSRPLTKYNEQFF
>TRBV11-3|15|TRBJ2-2
CASSRQGADTGELFF
>TRBV20-1|12|TRBJ2-7
CSASVGLDEQYF
>TRBV23-1|17|TRBJ2-4
CASSHRGLAGVCFIQYF